This T cell receptor (delta chain) was recovered during a study of gamma-delta T cells after stem cell transplantation. With CATT, TCRdb re-called clones from the RT-PCR reads. The sample yields about 11,000 delta-chain clones, around 42% seen once. The CDR3 loop spans 14 amino acids. Germline CDR1 TVYSNPD, CDR2 GDNSRS (reference sequence). This clone was detected a few times. This chain uses TRDV3 with TRDJ1, with D uncertain. This clonotype was sampled from a human donor. It is not recorded whose cells these are; they may come from a transplant donor. Sequenced input: gamma-delta T cells. CDR3 in amino acids: CALPIFNDSKRLIF. The CDR3 DNA follows: TGTGCTCTACCCATATTTAACGATTCAAAAAGGCTCATCTTT.